Listed below are T cell receptor beta chains from one sample, sequenced in a study of cytomegalovirus exposure and HLA in healthy donors. The protocol was immunoSEQ multiplex PCR, while the TCRdb copy is restricted to in-frame clones and leaves out a portion. Counted here are roughly 180,000 clones, about 84% occurring once; the ten biggest clones make up around 5%. Sequenced input: PBMCs. The receptors come from a man between 18 and 35 years old in good health and CMV-seronegative. The CDR3 runs from the conserved cysteine through the conserved F or W. The D gene is left open where the match is weak. Not every row has a clone size; where given, it reads once, few, many or a size class.

NA,TRBV7-3,TRBJ2-3,TRBD2,TGTGCCAGCAGCCCCGGGACTAGCGGGAGGGCCCAGTATTTT,CASSPGTSGRAQYF
NA,TRBV11-2,TRBJ2-7,NA,TGTGCCAGCAGCCCGGGGGGCGCGTACGAGCAGTACTTC,CASSPGGAYEQYF
NA,TRBV28,TRBJ1-2,NA,TGTGCCAGCAGTGCACCGGGACTGACCTTCTATGGCTACACCTTC,CASSAPGLTFYGYTF
NA,TRBV12-5,TRBJ1-6,NA,TGTGCTAGTGCCCTGAGGCTGCCGGATAATAATTCACCCCTCCACTTT,CASALRLPDNNSPLHF
NA,TRBV5-4,TRBJ2-1,NA,TGTGCCAGCAGCTTGGGGACAACCCCCGATGAGCAGTTCTTC,CASSLGTTPDEQFF
few,TRBV5-1,TRBJ1-1,NA,TGCGCCAGCTCGGGGTTCATGAAAACTTTCTTT,CASSGFMKTFF
NA,TRBV7-2,TRBJ2-2,NA,TGTGCCAGCAGCCCCTGGGAGGCCGGGGAGCTGTTTTTT,CASSPWEAGELFF
NA,TRBV19,TRBJ1-5,NA,TGTGCCAGTAGTATTGGGGTAGGGGGTGGCAATCAGCCCCAGCATTTT,CASSIGVGGGNQPQHF
NA,TRBV28,TRBJ2-1,NA,TGTGCCAGCAGTTTGGACGGAGGGTACAATGAGCAGTTCTTC,CASSLDGGYNEQFF
NA,TRBV7-8,TRBJ2-2,NA,TGTGCCAGCAGCTTAGGTCGCAGGGGGGTCGGGGAGCTGTTTTTT,CASSLGRRGVGELFF
NA,TRBV7-3,TRBJ2-1,TRBD2,TGTGCCAGCAGCTCTCTAGCGGGAAGGTCGGCCAATGAGCAGTTCTTC,CASSSLAGRSANEQFF
NA,TRBV29-1,TRBJ2-7,TRBD2,TGCAGCGTCTTAGGGAGGGGTGAGGGGCAGTACTTC,CSVLGRGEGQYF
NA,TRBV18,TRBJ2-1,TRBD1,TGTGCCAGCTCGTCAAACGACAGGGGGACTTTCTTC,CASSSNDRGTFF
NA,TRBV14,TRBJ1-6,TRBD1,TGTGCCAGCAGCAAGACAGGGAGCAGTTCACCCCTCCACTTT,CASSKTGSSSPLHF
NA,TRBV18,TRBJ1-1,NA,TGTGCCAGCTCACCAGAGAGCGGGGCCATGAACACTGAAGCTTTCTTT,CASSPESGAMNTEAFF
once,TRBV28,TRBJ2-1,NA,TGTGCCAGCAGTTTATTCCAGAATGAGCAGTTCTTC,CASSLFQNEQFF
NA,TRBV27,TRBJ1-6,NA,TGTGCCAGCAGGCGATCTGATTCACCCCTCCACTTT,CASRRSDSPLHF
few,TRBV19,TRBJ1-1,NA,TGTGCCAGTAGTATGGGAGGTTGGGACACTGAAGCTTTCTTT,CASSMGGWDTEAFF
few,TRBV4-2,TRBJ1-2,TRBD1,TGTGCCAGCAGCCAAGTAGACCGGGACAGGGGGCTTGGTGGCTACACCTTC,CASSQVDRDRGLGGYTF
NA,TRBV11-1,TRBJ2-7,NA,TGTGCCAGCAGCCTAGGACACCAAAACTACGAGCAGTACTTC,CASSLGHQNYEQYF
NA,TRBV18,TRBJ1-1,NA,TGTGCCAGCTCACCGAATCATAACAGGGATCAAACTGAAGCTTTCTTT,CASSPNHNRDQTEAFF
once,TRBV11-2,TRBJ2-7,NA,TGTGCCAGCAGCTTAGACAGGTCCTACGAGCAGTACTTC,CASSLDRSYEQYF
NA,TRBV9,TRBJ1-4,TRBD1,TGTGCCAGCAGCCCAACAGGGGGTTATCCTGAAAAACTGTTTTTT,CASSPTGGYPEKLFF
NA,TRBV5-4,TRBJ2-7,TRBD1,TGTGCCAGCAGCCTACCCGCAGGGGGCGGCGAGCAGTACTTC,CASSLPAGGGEQYF
NA,TRBV10-1,TRBJ2-3,NA,TGCGCCAGCAGCCGAGGGAACCTGGGAAAAGATACGCAGTATTTT,CASSRGNLGKDTQYF
NA,TRBV7-8,TRBJ2-2,TRBD2,TGTGCCAGCAACCGACTAGCGGGAGTAAGCGCCGGGGAGCTGTTTTTT,CASNRLAGVSAGELFF
NA,TRBV11-3,TRBJ2-5,NA,TGTGCCAGCAGCTTAGCCTCCCCAAAACAGGGTTTCGAGACCCAGTACTTC,CASSLASPKQGFETQYF
NA,TRBV27,TRBJ1-5,NA,TGTGCCAGCAGTATAACAGGGTTGGGTCAGCCCCAGCATTTT,CASSITGLGQPQHF
NA,TRBV10-3,TRBJ2-3,TRBD1,TGTGCCACTGCGGGACAGGGCGGCCTATCAGATACGCAGTATTTT,CATAGQGGLSDTQYF
NA,TRBV29-1,TRBJ1-5,NA,TGCAGCGTTGTCTCCCGGGGTGGAGAGCCCCAGCATTTT,CSVVSRGGEPQHF
NA,TRBV6-5,TRBJ2-1,TRBD1,TGTGCCGCAGACAGGGTTCTCAATGAGCAGTTCTTC,CAADRVLNEQFF
NA,TRBV9,TRBJ1-3,TRBD1,TGTGCCAGCAGCGTAGATGGGACAGGGCTTGGAAACACCATATATTTT,CASSVDGTGLGNTIYF
NA,TRBV7-9,TRBJ2-2,NA,TGTGCCAGCAGCTCCCTGACTAGTCCGGGGGATAAGAACACCGGGGAGCTGTTTTTT,CASSSLTSPGDKNTGELFF
NA,TRBV6-1,TRBJ2-5,TRBD2,TGTGCCAGCAGCCTCCTAGCGGGGGGTGAGACCCAGTACTTC,CASSLLAGGETQYF
NA,TRBV6-6,TRBJ2-2,TRBD1,TGTGCCAGCAGGCTCCAGGGGGCGCCGACCGGGGAGCTGTTTTTT,CASRLQGAPTGELFF
once,TRBV27,TRBJ2-7,TRBD2,TGTGCCAGCTCCGTCCGGGGGGTCCACGAGCAGTACTTC,CASSVRGVHEQYF
NA,TRBV5-4,TRBJ2-3,NA,TGTGCCAGCAGCTTGCCAGGGGCCCACACAGATACGCAGTATTTT,CASSLPGAHTDTQYF
NA,TRBV7-3,TRBJ2-6,NA,TGTGCCAGCAGCTTAACGAGGGACTCCTTTGCCAACGTCCTGACTTTC,CASSLTRDSFANVLTF
NA,TRBV7-2,TRBJ2-2,NA,TGTGCCATCATTGCAGGGCGGGGCACCGGGGAGCTGTTTTTT,CAIIAGRGTGELFF
NA,TRBV16,TRBJ1-2,TRBD1,TGTGCCAGCAGCCCTGGAAGGGGGCCCTATGGCTACACCTTC,CASSPGRGPYGYTF
NA,TRBV5-1,TRBJ2-2,NA,TGCGCCAGCAGCTTAGAGGCCGGGGAGCTGTTTTTT,CASSLEAGELFF
once,TRBV7-9,TRBJ1-1,NA,TGTGCCAGCAGCCCCCCGCGGGCCCCACTGACTGAAGCTTTCTTT,CASSPPRAPLTEAFF
NA,TRBV4-3,TRBJ2-3,TRBD2,TGCGCCAGCAGCCAAGATAGAGCGGGAGGGGGTGTGGCGCAGTATTTT,CASSQDRAGGGVAQYF
once,TRBV30,TRBJ2-1,TRBD2,TGTGCCTTGACCTTAGCGGGAGCTCGGGTCACCTACAATGAGCAGTTCTTC,CALTLAGARVTYNEQFF
NA,TRBV4-1,TRBJ2-7,TRBD1,TGCGCCAGCAGCCAAGTCTGGGGACAGGGTTCCTACGAGCAGTACTTC,CASSQVWGQGSYEQYF
NA,TRBV4-1,TRBJ2-1,NA,TGCGCCAGCAGCCAAGGAGAATGGTTTGAGCAGTTCTTC,CASSQGEWFEQFF
NA,TRBV12-5,TRBJ2-3,TRBD2,TGTGCTAGTGGTTTGAGGTTAGCGGGGGGGAGCACAGATACGCAGTATTTT,CASGLRLAGGSTDTQYF
NA,TRBV7-8,TRBJ1-1,TRBD1,TGTGCCAGCAGTCTACTTACTATCCGGGACAGGAACACTGAAGCTTTCTTT,CASSLLTIRDRNTEAFF
NA,TRBV5-6,TRBJ2-1,TRBD2,TGTGCCAGCAGCTGGGGGACTAGCGGGTACAATGAGCAGTTCTTC,CASSWGTSGYNEQFF
NA,TRBV28,TRBJ1-5,NA,TGTGCCAGCACCACTTCAGGGGCAGTGACCAATCAGCCCCAGCATTTT,CASTTSGAVTNQPQHF
NA,TRBV28,TRBJ2-7,TRBD2,TGTGCCAGCAGTTCATACCTCCATCGGGGGGAGTACTTC,CASSSYLHRGEYF
NA,TRBV5-5,TRBJ2-3,NA,TGTGCCAGCAGCTTTGTAGGGGTTGGCACAGATACGCAGTATTTT,CASSFVGVGTDTQYF
NA,TRBV7-8,TRBJ2-1,NA,TGTGCCAGCAGCTTAGGTCCGGGATACAATGAGCAGTTCTTC,CASSLGPGYNEQFF
NA,TRBV6-5,TRBJ1-6,NA,TGTGCCAGCAGCTACACCCGGAGTGTAAATGGTTCACCCCTCCACTTT,CASSYTRSVNGSPLHF